The present entry profiles one T cell receptor (beta chain) with its context. This receptor's antigen is unknown. No much larger clonotype is one base removed from it; base qualities were not supplied. CDR1 is given as SEHNR and CDR2 as FQNEAQ, both from the germline V gene (reference sequence). The cysteine opens and the phenylalanine closes a CDR3 of 16 amino acids. Here the CDR3 DNA is all that survives: 48 bases in frame from base 1. V is pruned by 6 bases and J by 4 bases, leaving 8 bases of the junction without a gene match. Library preparation used the immunoSEQ multiplex PCR assay. The multiplex PCR relied on a mix of 60 forward primers for TCR Vbeta segments and 13 reverse primers for TCR Jbeta segments. The CDR3 region of rearranged TCR beta genes was amplified from genomic DNA with a multiplex PCR assay. The amplified TCR beta libraries were sequenced on the Illumina HiSeq System as 87-base-pair reads. Per the authors' processing: In a later analysis, about 80 million unique TCR beta chains were counted across the 690 or so repertoires, and roughly 11 million of these chains were shared by at least two donors. Raw reads were error-corrected and collapsed into unique sequences with a nearest-neighbor algorithm that merged closely related sequences to remove PCR and sequencing errors. CDR3 sequences were aligned to IMGT reference sequences to assign V, D and J gene segments. For a sequence to be retained, at least a six-nucleotide match to both a V gene segment and a J gene segment was required. A rearrangement counted as productive if the CDR3 had no stop codons and remained in frame with V and J, and every other rearrangement counted as non-productive. Following IMGT convention, CDR3 was defined as the stretch from the second conserved V-encoded cysteine up to the conserved J-encoded phenylalanine. In an earlier analysis of 550 to 650 of the donors, sequences lacking an unambiguous match to a single V gene segment were excluded. An earlier analysis of under 750 of the donors called V segments functional above 56.7% productive rearrangements and segregating when the between-donor standard deviation exceeded 5%. A statistical classification framework was developed to diagnose cytomegalovirus status using the catalog of TCR beta chain sequences. V and J gene assignment, in a later analysis, came from comparing TCR nucleotide sequences with IMGT/GENE-DB human TR gene sequences. Using the TCRdist pipeline, a later analysis assigned CDR3 sequences along with most-parsimonious VDJ recombination scenarios. In a later analysis, each TCR beta chain was defined by its CDR3 amino acid sequence together with its V-gene family, and reads without a unique V-gene family were excluded. In a later analysis, 450 to 600 highly shared, low-generation-probability nucleotide sequences were removed to address suspected cross-contamination and a sequencing artifact. In a later analysis, a clonal expansion index for each public chain was calculated from normalized within-repertoire ranks of inferred template counts. In a later analysis, generation probabilities were computed with a VDJ recombination model fitted to out-of-frame rearrangements, and the resulting probabilities were checked against IGoR. A later analysis scored TCR-TCR, TCR-HLA and TCR-CMV co-occurrence with hypergeometric tests, applying a repertoire-size bias correction to TCR pairs. To estimate false discovery rates, a later analysis permuted the HLA or CMV assignments 20 times. In a later analysis, co-occurring TCRs were grouped using DBSCAN, with TCRdist sequence similarity added in when clustering inside HLA-allele-positive subsets. For co-occurrence clustering, repertoires with fewer than 30,000 or more than 120,000 public chains were excluded, along with about five repertoires with anomalous nucleotide sharing. The source is immuneACCESS, and TCRdb retained only in-frame sequences with V and J called. Part of the clones is not carried over; for the studies checked, unresolved V genes explain less than half of this, and the remainder is unexplained. That table furnishes V, J and clone size, whereas the DNA furnished D and trimming. The sample has roughly 100,000 clones on record, 75% to 85% of them singletons. The ten largest clones take up 6% to 7.5% of the sample.

This sample was taken from a study of cytomegalovirus exposure and HLA in healthy donors (TCRdb year 2017). At the level of the whole study: An earlier analysis of approximately 600 of the donors reported about 250 Gb of sequence data and around 110 million unique TCR beta sequences from 150 million to 200 million T cells. An early release that covered fewer than 800 HLA-typed donors contained about 290 gigabases of sequencing data and tens of millions of unique TCR sequences. Of the 350 to 450 genotyped donors, around 81% fell in the genetic ancestry cluster associated with self-reported Caucasian donors. The aim of the study was to test whether cataloging public T cell receptors could identify signatures of past pathogen exposure. The study profiled the T cell repertoires of under 850 subjects by immunosequencing and related them to cytomegalovirus serostatus. In addition to the first cohort of approximately 670 subjects, a separate validation cohort of approximately 130 different subjects was used. High-throughput TCR immunosequencing, statistical association of individual TCRs with disease status, and machine learning were combined to predict cytomegalovirus infection status. A later analysis re-examined previously published TCR beta repertoires from more than 550 donors and added high-resolution HLA genotyping to investigate patterns of TCR occurrence. Rather than drawing on any new phenotypic data, the later analysis identified candidate immune exposures from TCR beta sequences and the way those sequences occurred across donors. An earlier analysis of fewer than 700 of the donors applied high-throughput TCR beta sequencing to assess whether each TCR beta V gene segment acted as functional or pseudogenic. Donor age, sex, ethnicity and CMV serostatus were compiled together with the repertoire data. A later genetic analysis used genome-wide SNP genotypes for about three fifths of the 666 donors, treating that subset as a discovery cohort. All discovery cohort repertoires had been generated using a single sequencing platform. Both class I and class II loci were covered by HLA typing, at four-digit resolution. Typing coverage varied by locus: about 629-630 donors for A, B, C, DRB1 and DQB1; under 550 for DQA1; approximately 570 for DPA1; 400 to 480 for DPB1. Because of strong linkage in the cohort, a handful of DR-DQ haplotypes were treated as single units for association and clustering. Across some 400 genotyped donors of the cohort, an average of about 200,000 unique TCR beta nucleotide sequences per donor were sequenced, and roughly a sixth of those sequences were non-productive.

The cohort was made up of 500 to 850 healthy bone marrow donors. At the time of sampling, every cohort member was nominally healthy, though immune exposures that went unrecorded were likely present. The donor tested CMV seronegative, placing the donor among the roughly 340 seronegative members of the cohort. Each donor provided a peripheral blood sample, and peripheral blood mononuclear cells were used for TCR beta sequencing. Genomic DNA was extracted from the blood cell samples with the Qiagen DNeasy Blood Extraction Kit. Paper-wide results and their limitations: A later analysis found that HLA-associated TCR beta chains were more clonally expanded and had lower generation probabilities than equally common non-associated chains. Roughly uniform sequencing depth across donors was assumed in presence/absence analyses, although this assumption may not hold. Specific HLA alleles were associated with 15,000 to 20,000 TCR beta sequences at a false discovery rate of 0.05 in a later analysis. It was suggested by the authors that the approach could potentially be generalized to other disease states and immunological phenotypes. According to a later analysis, parvovirus B19, influenza, CMV and Epstein-Barr virus appeared linked to several top co-occurrence clusters. Linkage disequilibrium might explain the correlated functional status among segregating V segments, but an unknown experimental factor could not be ruled out. While some public TCRs were present in many individuals, most TCR sequences turned up only very rarely across donors. CMV serostatus was the only immune exposure information available for the cohort. In vitro tests confirmed that three of the cytomegalovirus-associated TCR beta chains recognize cytomegalovirus antigens. A group of highly shared sequence variants was considered likely to be a technical artifact of the sequencing pipeline. A later analysis found that TCR association rates varied across HLA loci, with DRB1 alleles showing the most associated TCRs and HLA-C alleles the fewest. Because counts were too low, 15 to 20 rarely observed V segments, including chromosome 9 orphons, were left out of the earlier analysis of a few hundred of the donors. Because some donors lacked HLA typing at each locus, the association tests relied only on the typed subset. According to a later genetic analysis, donors in an Asian-associated ancestry cluster had fewer N-insertions in productive TCRs than the approximately 700-donor mean. A further reported finding was that TCR beta sequences accurately predicted the HLA-A and HLA-B alleles for most subjects in the first cohort. A later genetic analysis associated a missense DCLRE1C variant with V-gene and J-gene trimming of TCR beta chains, and an independent cohort replicated the association. When HLA alleles, especially DR and DQ, strongly co-occurred, attributing TCR associations to individual alleles was difficult. A total of 150 or so TCR beta chains were listed by the study as associated with cytomegalovirus. Only TCR beta chains were sequenced in this cohort, and the absence of alpha or paired-chain data limited detectable features. In an earlier analysis of about 600 of the donors, most TCR beta V segments appeared in productive rearrangements about 87% or about 30% of the time, broadly matching IMGT annotations. A later analysis found that most CMV-associated TCR beta chains appeared HLA-restricted, with HLA associations seemingly driven largely by CMV exposure. In both the original and validation cohorts, the classifier was reported to diagnose cytomegalovirus status with high specificity and sensitivity. Because the 87-base-pair reads could not distinguish some IMGT-functional V segments, including TRBV6-2 and TRBV6-3, those segments were excluded.

This receptor was identified in a man aged 18 to 35 in good health and CMV-seronegative. Sequences were obtained from PBMCs. The chain uses TRBV7-9 and TRBJ2-1; 11 central nucleotides agree with TRBD1. The DNA sequence follows: TGTGCCAGCAGTTCAGCGGACAGGGGGCTTTACAATGAGCAGTTCTTC. Its protein is CASSSADRGLYNEQFF.